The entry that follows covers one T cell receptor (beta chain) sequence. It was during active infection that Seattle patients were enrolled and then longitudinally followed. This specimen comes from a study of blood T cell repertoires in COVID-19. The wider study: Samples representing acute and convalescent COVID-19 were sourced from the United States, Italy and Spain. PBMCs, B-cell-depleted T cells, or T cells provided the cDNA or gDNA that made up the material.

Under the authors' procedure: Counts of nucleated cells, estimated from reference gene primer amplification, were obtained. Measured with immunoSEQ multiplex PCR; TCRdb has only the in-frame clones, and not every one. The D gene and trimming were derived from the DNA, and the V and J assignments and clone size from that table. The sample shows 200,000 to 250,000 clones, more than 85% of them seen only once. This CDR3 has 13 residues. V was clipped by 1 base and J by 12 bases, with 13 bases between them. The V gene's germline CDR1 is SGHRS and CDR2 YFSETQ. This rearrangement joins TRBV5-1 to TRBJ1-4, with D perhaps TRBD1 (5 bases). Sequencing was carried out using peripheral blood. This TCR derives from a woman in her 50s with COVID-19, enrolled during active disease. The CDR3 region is CASSLIPREELFF. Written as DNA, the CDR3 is TGCGCCAGCAGCTTGATTCCCAGGGAGGAACTGTTTTTT.